The T cell receptor beta chain described here comes from a study of human T cells and chemical hapten exposure. Looking at the study overall: Each patch test put 0.01% DPC on the upper back, and results were read at 6 days. Findings and caveats of the study: Counts of TCRs above 1 in 1000 frequency stayed unchanged with DPC sensitization.

TCRdb redid the calling of the RACE reads with MiXCR, one entry per CDR3 protein. The sample contains tens of thousands of distinct CDR3 sequences, roughly 10% of which appear only once. Germline V CDR1 and CDR2: MNHEY, SVGAGI. The CDR3 totals 17 residues. After removal of 1 base from V and 1 base from J, the junction contained 8 bases not matched to a gene. Time point here: patch test 3, about 24 weeks after DPC sensitization. Stated treatment: therapeutic diphenylcyclopropenone sensitization with weekly scalp DPC. Whole blood, unfractionated, served as the material for total RNA extraction. About this clonotype itself: The target antigen is unknown.

The sample in question was whole blood, obtained in connection with sensitization to the hapten diphenylcyclopropenone (DPC). This TCR was sampled from a woman between 50 and 59 years old with alopecia areata. Some clones in this sample may be carry-over from other donors' samples. The chain has TRBV6-5 and TRBJ1-1; 8 bases fit TRBD1. CDR3 protein: CASSYYSHGQGNTEAFF. The CDR3, as DNA: TGTGCCAGCAGTTACTACTCGCATGGACAGGGGAACACTGAAGCTTTCTTT.